This is a list of T cell receptor beta chains from one sample in a study of CD8 T cells in ankylosing spondylitis. TCRdb processed the 5' RACE reads anew with MiXCR; each CDR3 protein has one entry. This sample has about 360,000 distinct CDR3 sequences; 20% occur once, and the top ten carry less than 15%. Sequenced material: blood, either unsorted or a sorted T cell fraction (not recorded which). Source of these receptors: a male donor with ankylosing spondylitis or in good health (not recorded which). The CDR3 runs from the conserved cysteine through the conserved F or W. A D gene is named only where the DNA matches it firmly.

>TRBD1|15|TRBV6-1
CASSPGRGPQETQYF
>TRBD1|15|TRBV6-5
CASSYREDRIDEQFF
>TRBD2|16|TRBV6-5
CASSYGLAGAEETQYF
>TRBD1|15|TRBV12-3/TRBV12-4
CASIQYRGNTGELFF
>NA|13|TRBV19
CASSITSFNEQFF
>NA|13|TRBV7-9
CASSLAEGYGYTF
>NA|14|TRBV29-1
CSARGGQDTGELFF
>NA|19|TRBV9
CASSVVDESLPPNQETQYF
>NA|13|TRBV10-1
CASSEYTGNEQYF
>TRBD1|14|TRBV10-3
CAISGQGSTDTQYF
>NA|11|TRBV20-1
CSVAENTEAFF
>TRBD1|12|TRBV29-1
CSASGQLTEAFF
>NA|16|TRBV20-1
CSARDQDSRNTGELFF
>TRBD1|13|TRBV29-1
CSVGRDRGTEAFF
>TRBD1|15|TRBV9
CASSTGGTGEETQYF
>NA|14|TRBV30
CAWKAAWDGETQYF
>TRBD2|16|TRBV10-3
CAISESRDYLGDTQYF
>NA|15|TRBV9
CASSDELGGYNEQFF
>TRBD2|15|TRBV20-1
CSAQGLAGGPNEQFF
>NA|11|TRBV25-1
CASSTTAEQYF
>NA|17|TRBV5-5
CASSLAWVSQAFGAQYF
>NA|15|TRBV7-9
CASSFREDSYNEQFF
>NA|15|TRBV5-4
CASSASVASYNEQFF
>NA|14|TRBV20-1
CSARDVGSQETQYF
>TRBD2|14|TRBV6-1
CASGGGGDYNEQFF
>TRBD2|15|TRBV11-2
CASSLRAGGFDTQYF
>TRBD1|14|TRBV30
CAWSVRQGNQPQHF
>TRBD1|17|TRBV5-1
CASSSSHTGATYNEQFF
>NA|14|TRBV5-6
CASSLILTSYEQYF
>NA|16|TRBV21-1
CASSIISSEIYNEQFF
>NA|14|TRBV7-9
CASSLDVGRDTQYF
>NA|13|TRBV7-6
CASSLNDYNEQFF
>NA|16|TRBV7-9
CASSFSQSPQYYEQYF
>NA|14|TRBV6-5
CASSYYEGQETQYF
>TRBD1|14|TRBV29-1
CSVLRTGGYNEQFF
>NA|15|TRBV29-1
CSVEVDHRNNYGYTF
>TRBD1|15|TRBV12-3/TRBV12-4
CASRKYRGLEETQYF
>TRBD1|14|TRBV12-3/TRBV12-4
CASSSGQGGDGYTF
>TRBD2|13|TRBV20-1
CSARKRGGYEQYF
>NA|12|TRBV30
CAWSVREDEQYF
>TRBD2|16|TRBV25-1
CASSEYGGGFFDEQFF